This T cell receptor (beta chain) derives from a study of T-cell memory formation after mild COVID-19. One entry per CDR3 protein results from TCRdb running MiXCR on the 5' RACE reads. Counted here are around 370,000 distinct CDR3 sequences, 21% occurring once; the ten biggest clones make up under 15%. This clonotype was counted a few times. This CDR3 is 14 amino acids long. Trimming pared 6 bases from V and 12 bases from J, leaving 21 bases between. This clonotype originated in an adult woman who had mild COVID-19 (a few samples of this study predate the infection). Cell type and time point are not known. Sequencing input: PBMCs or a T cell subset sorted from them (not recorded which). The chain is built from TRBV12-3 or TRBV12-4 and TRBJ2-1; tentative D call: TRBD1 (6 bases). The CDR3 protein is CASRSLGAGVGQFF. The CDR3 DNA reads as TGTGCCAGCAGGTCCCTGGGGGCAGGGGTTGGGCAGTTCTTC.